This T cell receptor beta chain was captured in a study of blood T cell repertoires in COVID-19. Study context: Italy, Spain and the United States were the sources of the convalescent and acute COVID-19 samples. Sample material is recorded as cDNA or gDNA derived from T cells, B-cell-depleted T cells, or PBMCs.

The CDR3 sequence is 14 residues long. V was clipped by 5 bases and J by 5 bases; unmatched bases: 6. CDR1 SNHLY and CDR2 FYNNEI come from the germline V gene. Original data processing: Nucleated cell number was recorded as an estimate derived from reference gene primer amplification. Assay used: immunoSEQ multiplex PCR; TCRdb lists only in-frame clones, some missing. The D gene and trimming were derived from the DNA, and the V and J assignments and clone size from that table. The table includes some 74,000 clones, approximately 90% detected once. The sequencing sample was made of peripheral blood. This clonotype originated in an elderly woman with acute or convalescent COVID-19. This rearrangement joins TRBV2 to TRBJ1-1; 9 bases align to TRBD1. The CDR3 bases are TGTGCCAGCAGTTCCGACAGGGGGTCTACTGAAGCTTTCTTT. It yields the protein CASSSDRGSTEAFF. Full variable domain (remainder filled in from reference TRBV2 and TRBJ1-1): EPEVTQTPSHQVTQMGQEVILRCVPISNHLYFYWYRQILGQKVEFLVSFYNNEISEKSEIFDDQFSVERPDGSNFTLKIRSTKLEDSAMYFCASSSDRGSTEAFFGQGTRLTVV.